This note documents a single T cell receptor (beta chain) sequence. This specimen belongs to a study of blood T cell repertoires in COVID-19. On the study more broadly: The origin of the acute and convalescent COVID-19 samples was the United States, Italy and Spain.

Assay: immunoSEQ multiplex PCR; the TCRdb copy retains only in-frame clones and omits some. The table records 130,000 to 150,000 clones, around 82% of them present only once. The CDR3 consists of 16 residues. Per germline, CDR1 MDHEN and CDR2 SYDVKM. V shed 4 bases and J 1 base; nucleotides not matched to a gene: 8. Sequencing was carried out using peripheral blood. This chain connects TRBV28 to TRBJ1-2, with 8 bases that match TRBD1. The TCR was taken from a man aged 55 to 70 with acute or convalescent COVID-19. The CDR3 reads CASSSGQGGVNYGYTF. CDR3 in DNA: TGTGCCAGCAGTTCAGGACAGGGAGGGGTTAACTATGGCTACACCTTC.